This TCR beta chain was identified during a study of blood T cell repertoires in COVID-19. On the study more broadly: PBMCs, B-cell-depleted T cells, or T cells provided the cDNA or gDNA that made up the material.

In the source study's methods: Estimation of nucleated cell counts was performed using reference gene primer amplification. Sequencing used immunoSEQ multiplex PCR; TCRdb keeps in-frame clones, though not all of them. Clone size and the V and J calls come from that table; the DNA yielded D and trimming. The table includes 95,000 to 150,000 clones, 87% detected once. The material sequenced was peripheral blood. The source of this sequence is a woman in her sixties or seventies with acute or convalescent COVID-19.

The CDR3, as DNA: TGTGCCAGCAGCCCGGACAGGAGAAATCAGCCCCAGCATTTT. Translated, it gives CASSPDRRNQPQHF. The chain joins TRBV6-5 to TRBJ1-5; TRBD1 matches at 7 bases. Germline V CDR1 and CDR2: MNHEY, SVGAGI. The CDR3 runs to 14 residues. V was clipped by 6 bases and J by 4 bases; unmatched bases: 6.